This TCR beta chain derives from a study of CDR3 diversity in severe acne. The CDR3 runs to 13 residues. Per the germline V gene, CDR1 is SEHNR and CDR2 is FQNEAQ (reference sequence). The ends were cut back, 6 bases at V and 5 bases at J, with 13 bases in the middle. TCRdb re-derived calls from the PCR reads in MiXCR, one entry per CDR3 protein. The sample has more than 85,000 distinct CDR3 sequences; roughly 49% are singletons. The TCR was taken from a male donor with severe acne vulgaris. Sequencing input: blood. This chain connects TRBV7-9 to TRBJ2-5, with D uncertain. CDR3 loop: CASSPVVTETQYF. CDR3 bases: TGTGCCAGCAGTCCGGTAGTGACGGAGACCCAGTACTTC.